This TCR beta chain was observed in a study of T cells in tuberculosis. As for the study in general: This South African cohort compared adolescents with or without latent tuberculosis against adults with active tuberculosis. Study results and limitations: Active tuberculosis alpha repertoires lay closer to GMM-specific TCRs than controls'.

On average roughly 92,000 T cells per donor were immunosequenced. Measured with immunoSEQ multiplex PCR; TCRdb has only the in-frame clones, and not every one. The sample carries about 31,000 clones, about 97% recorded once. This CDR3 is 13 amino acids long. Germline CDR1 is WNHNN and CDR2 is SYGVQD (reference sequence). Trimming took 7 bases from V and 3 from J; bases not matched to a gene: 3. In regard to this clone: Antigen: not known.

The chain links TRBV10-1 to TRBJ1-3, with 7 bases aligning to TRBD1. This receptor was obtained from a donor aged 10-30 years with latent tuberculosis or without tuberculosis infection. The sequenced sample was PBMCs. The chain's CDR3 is CASNDRDGNTIYF. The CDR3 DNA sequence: TGCGCCAGCAATGACAGGGATGGAAACACCATATATTTT.